These 11 T cell receptor beta chains came from one sample sequenced in a study of CD8+ T cells in alopecia areata. Sequencing relied on a cDNA template that was reverse transcribed from extracted RNA. Produced via immunoSEQ multiplex PCR; TCRdb's table is partial and in-frame only. This table holds under 350,000 clones, 58% found once. Regarding treatment: oral pan-JAK inhibitor, 5-10 mg twice daily. The sample in question was CD4+ T cells sorted from blood, obtained at week 24, from a patient treated with tofacitinib. The origin of the receptors is a human donor with alopecia areata.

A few counts support this clone. The V and J genes are TRBV21-1 and TRBJ2-3; the tabulated D call, TRBD2, remains unverified against the DNA. TRBV21-1 corresponds to a pseudogene. This CDR3 spans 17 amino acids. The CDR3 nucleotides read TGTGCCAGCAGCAAAGAAACTAGCTCGAAGTCAGGAGATACGCAGTATTTT. Translating it yields CASSKETSSKSGDTQYF.

CDR3 sequence: CASKSVGVYEQYF. In DNA, the CDR3 is TGTGCCAGCAAGTCGGTGGGGGTCTACGAGCAGTACTTC. The genes are TRBV7-9 and TRBJ2-7, with D possibly called TRBD1 or TRBD2 (5 bases each). Germline loops: CDR1 SEHNR, CDR2 FQNEAQ (reference sequence). The length of the CDR3 is 13 residues. The V end was cut by 7 bases, the J end by 3 bases, with 13 bases between.

This chain uses TRBV11-2 with TRBJ2-3; D is unresolved. Germline V gene data show CDR1 as SGHAT and CDR2 as FQNNGV. V was clipped by 2 bases and J by 6 bases, with 6 bases between them. The CDR3 length is 12 residues. The CDR3 protein is CASSLNLDTQYF. The CDR3, as DNA: TGTGCCAGCAGCTTAAATTTGGATACGCAGTATTTT.

CDR3 region: CAWSVSTGRGNQPQHF. CDR3 coding DNA: TGTGCCTGGAGTGTCTCCACAGGCAGGGGCAATCAGCCCCAGCATTTT. The chain uses TRBV30 and TRBJ1-5; D is possibly TRBD1 (5 bases). The CDR3 consists of 16 residues. CDR1 GTSNPN and CDR2 SVGIG come from the germline V gene (reference sequence). Trimming removed 0 bases at V and 2 bases at J, with 14 bases between.

The gene calls are TRBV5-1 and TRBJ1-6, with 7 bases identical to TRBD1. Germline V gene sequence: CDR1 SGHRS, CDR2 YFSETQ. Losses at the gene ends were 0 bases for V and 8 bases for J; bases not matched to a gene: 2. The CDR3 loop spans 14 amino acids. CDR3 region: CASSLEGADSPLHF. DNA of the CDR3: TGCGCCAGCAGCTTGGAGGGGGCTGATTCACCCCTCCACTTT.

The rearrangement joins TRBV5-1 to TRBJ2-6; D uncertain. CDR1 is SGHRS and CDR2 is YFSETQ in the germline V gene. V shed 0 bases and J shed 5 bases, with 9 bases lying between them. This CDR3 spans 15 amino acids. The CDR3 nucleotides read TGCGCCAGCAGCTTGGAGAGCTGGAGGGCCAACGTCCTGACTTTC. Residues: CASSLESWRANVLTF.

CDR3 sequence reads: CASSWWGWDTQYF. Here the CDR3 DNA reads TGTGCCAGCAGCTGGTGGGGCTGGGATACGCAGTATTTT. The gene calls are TRBV7-2 and TRBJ2-3, with D perhaps matching TRBD1 (5 bases). V was shortened by 4 bases and J by 6 bases, with 11 bases between the two germline ends. Germline V gives CDR1 SGHTA, CDR2 FQGNSA. CDR3 length: 13 residues.

The rearrangement joins TRBV15 to TRBJ1-2; D uncertain. This CDR3 region has 15 residues. The V end lost 3 bases, the J end lost 3 bases, and 14 bases lay between the germline ends. Germline values: CDR1 LNHNV, CDR2 YYDKDF (reference sequence). The CDR3: CATSSRLAGYYGYTF. In DNA, the CDR3 is TGTGCCACCAGCAGCCGACTCGCAGGATACTATGGCTACACCTTC.

The chain couples TRBV7-6 to TRBJ2-3, with TRBD1 as a possible D gene (5 bases). The CDR3 is made up of 15 amino acids. Germline V gene data show CDR1 as SGHVS and CDR2 as FNYEAQ. The V end lost 2 bases, the J end lost 4 bases, and 13 bases lay between the germline ends. The CDR3 spells CASSLFSRAADTQYF. CDR3 in DNA: TGTGCCAGCAGCTTATTTTCCAGGGCAGCAGATACGCAGTATTTT.

The chain couples TRBV11-2 to TRBJ1-3; D perhaps matches TRBD1 (5 bases). The length of the CDR3 is 16 residues. V gave up 3 bases and J gave up 4 bases, with 16 bases separating them. CDR1 is SGHAT and CDR2 is FQNNGV in the germline V gene. The CDR3 coding sequence is TGTGCCAGCAGCTTCGCGATAAGCGGGGGGGGAAACACCATATATTTT. Amino acids: CASSFAISGGGNTIYF.

This sequence joins TRBV7-2 and TRBJ2-3; 10 positions agree with TRBD2. The CDR3 extends over 15 amino acids. Germline trimming cut 6 bases from V and 4 bases from J; bases unmatched to any gene: 7. Germline V gene sequence: CDR1 SGHTA, CDR2 FQGNSA. The CDR3 DNA reads as TGTGCCAGCAGTTCCTCCGGGACTAGCGCAGATACGCAGTATTTT. This sequence encodes CASSSSGTSADTQYF.